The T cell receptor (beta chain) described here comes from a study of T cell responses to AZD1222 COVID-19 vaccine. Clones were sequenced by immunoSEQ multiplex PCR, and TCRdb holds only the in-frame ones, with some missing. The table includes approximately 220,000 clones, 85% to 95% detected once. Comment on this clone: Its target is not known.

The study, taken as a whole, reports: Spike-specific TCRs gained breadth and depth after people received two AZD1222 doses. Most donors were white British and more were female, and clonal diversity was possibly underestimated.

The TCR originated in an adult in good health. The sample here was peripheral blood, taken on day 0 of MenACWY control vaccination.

CDR3 residues: CASSLSGGRLGEQYF. The CDR3 nucleotides are TGTGCCAGCAGCTTATCTGGGGGGCGGCTTGGCGAGCAGTACTTC. J is TRBJ2-7 and V is TRBV7-6; D tentatively fits TRBD1 or TRBD2 (6 bases each). Germline CDR1 SGHVS, CDR2 FNYEAQ. The CDR3 is 15 amino acids. Trimming pared 2 bases from V and 6 bases from J, leaving 17 bases between.